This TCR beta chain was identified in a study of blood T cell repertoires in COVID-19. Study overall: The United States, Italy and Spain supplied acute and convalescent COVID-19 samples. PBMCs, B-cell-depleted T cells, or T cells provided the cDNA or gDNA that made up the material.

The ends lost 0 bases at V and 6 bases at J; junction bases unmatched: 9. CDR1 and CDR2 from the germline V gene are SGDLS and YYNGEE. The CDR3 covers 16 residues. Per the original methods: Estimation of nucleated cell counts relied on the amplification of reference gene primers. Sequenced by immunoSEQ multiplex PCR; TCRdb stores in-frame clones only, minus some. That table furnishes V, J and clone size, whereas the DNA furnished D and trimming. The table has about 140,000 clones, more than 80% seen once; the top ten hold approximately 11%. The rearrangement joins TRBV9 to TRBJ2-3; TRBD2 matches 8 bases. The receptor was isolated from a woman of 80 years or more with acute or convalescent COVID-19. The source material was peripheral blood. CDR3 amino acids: CASSVVWAGGQDTQYF. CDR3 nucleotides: TGTGCCAGCAGCGTAGTTTGGGCGGGGGGCCAGGATACGCAGTATTTT.